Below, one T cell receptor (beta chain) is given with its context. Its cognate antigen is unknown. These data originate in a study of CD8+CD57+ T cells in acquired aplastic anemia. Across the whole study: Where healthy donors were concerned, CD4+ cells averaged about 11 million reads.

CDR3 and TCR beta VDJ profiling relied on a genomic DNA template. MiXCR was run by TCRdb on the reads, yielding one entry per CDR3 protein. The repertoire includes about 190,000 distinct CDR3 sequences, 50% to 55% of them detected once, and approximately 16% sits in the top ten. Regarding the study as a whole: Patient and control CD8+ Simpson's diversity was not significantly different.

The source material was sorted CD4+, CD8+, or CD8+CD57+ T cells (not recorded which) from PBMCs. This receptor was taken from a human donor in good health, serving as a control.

The CDR3 DNA sequence: TGCAGTGCAAAGGGACAGACTACCTACGAGCAGTACGTC. This gives the protein CSAKGQTTYEQYV. The V gene is TRBV20-1, the J gene TRBJ2-7; 7 nucleotides align to TRBD1. Germline V gene lookup returns CDR1 DFQATT and CDR2 SNEGSKA (reference sequence). This CDR3 contains 13 residues. V gave up 6 bases and J gave up 2 bases; unmatched junction bases: 7.